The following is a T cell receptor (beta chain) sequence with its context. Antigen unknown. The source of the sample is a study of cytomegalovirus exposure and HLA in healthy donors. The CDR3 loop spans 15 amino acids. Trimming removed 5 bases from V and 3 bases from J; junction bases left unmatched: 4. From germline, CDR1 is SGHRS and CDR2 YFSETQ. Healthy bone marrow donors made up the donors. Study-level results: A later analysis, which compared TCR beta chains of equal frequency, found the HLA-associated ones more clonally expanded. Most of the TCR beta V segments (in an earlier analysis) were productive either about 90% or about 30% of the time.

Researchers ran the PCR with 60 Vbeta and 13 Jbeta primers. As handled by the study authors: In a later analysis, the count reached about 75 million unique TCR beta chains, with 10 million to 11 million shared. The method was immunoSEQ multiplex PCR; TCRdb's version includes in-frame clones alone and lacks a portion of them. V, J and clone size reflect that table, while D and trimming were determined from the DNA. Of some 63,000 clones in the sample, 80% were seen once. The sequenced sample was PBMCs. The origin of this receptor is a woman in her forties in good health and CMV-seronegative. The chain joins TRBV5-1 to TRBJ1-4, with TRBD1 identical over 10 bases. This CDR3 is CASRTGGAANEKLFF. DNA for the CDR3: TGCGCCAGCAGGACAGGGGGCGCAGCTAATGAAAAACTGTTTTTT.